The 31 T cell receptor beta chains in this list originate from one sample, sequenced in a study of CXCR3-negative and CXCR3-positive naive CD8 T cells. These receptors' antigens are unknown. The libraries of TRB cDNA were constructed through 5' RACE using UMI labels. TCRdb re-called the 5' RACE reads and gives one entry per CDR3 protein, without DNA. This sample's table reports tens of thousands of distinct CDR3 sequences. Study-level results: Greater hydrophobicity was found in TRB CDR3s of CXCR3-positive naive cells than of CXCR3-negative naive cells.

Material: naive CXCR3+ CD8+ T cells from blood. The subset: CD45RO-CCR7+CD27+CD95- naive CD8+ T cells expressing CXCR3 (TNR3+). The receptor source for this set is a human donor in good health. Some clones in this sample may be carry-over from other donors' samples.

The gene calls are TRBV28 and TRBJ2-7; TCRdb names TRBD1, which stays unverified in the absence of DNA. This CDR3 spans 13 amino acids. Germline V gives CDR1 MDHEN, CDR2 SYDVKM. CDR3 sequence: CASSTGTGSEQYF.

V usage is TRBV12-3 or TRBV12-4 and J usage is TRBJ1-1; TCRdb's D call, TRBD1, is unchecked because there is no DNA. The CDR3 has 16 residues. The CDR3 reads CASTPRVRIANTEAFF.

The gene calls are TRBV12-3 or TRBV12-4 and TRBJ2-1; no DNA is available, so the TRBD2 call from TCRdb remains unchecked. The CDR3 contains 16 residues. The CDR3 loop is CASSDSGSGLYNEQFF.

The rearrangement uses TRBV13 and TRBJ2-6. This CDR3 has 19 amino acids. Germline lookup yields CDR1 PRHDT and CDR2 FYEKMQ (reference sequence). CDR3: CASSLRSTVPRSGANVLTF.

This chain joins TRBV5-5 and TRBJ2-5; TCRdb gives TRBD1 as the D gene, but with no DNA this cannot be confirmed. Germline V gene sequence: CDR1 SGHKS, CDR2 YYEKEE (reference sequence). The CDR3 length is 15 residues. The CDR3 here is CDSTPRQGAKETQYF.

The chain has TRBV4-1 and TRBJ2-7. Germline V lookup: CDR1 MGHRA, CDR2 YSYEKL. The CDR3 sequence is 14 residues long. CDR3 sequence: CASSRGQGPYEQYF.

The chain uses TRBV15 and TRBJ1-2; TCRdb's D call of TRBD1 is untestable without DNA. Germline V lookup: CDR1 LNHNV, CDR2 YYDKDF (reference sequence). CDR3 length equals 15 residues. The CDR3 loop reads CATSRERTGGDGYTF.

The V call is TRBV7-9, the J call TRBJ1-1; TCRdb's assignment of TRBD1 cannot be checked, as there is no DNA. From germline, CDR1 is SEHNR and CDR2 FQNEAQ (reference sequence). The CDR3 totals 15 residues. This CDR3 is CASSFDRGRVTEAFF.

The J gene is TRBJ2-1, the V gene TRBV12-3 or TRBV12-4; TCRdb returns TRBD1, unconfirmable since there is no DNA. This CDR3 spans 13 amino acids. The CDR3 spells CASTGTANNEQFF.

The rearrangement joins TRBV7-3 to TRBJ2-1. This CDR3 is 13 amino acids long. Germline V gene sequence: CDR1 SGHTA, CDR2 FQGTGA. Here the CDR3 reads CASSLVLEYEQFF.

The chain joins TRBV4-3 to TRBJ2-3; no DNA is available, so the TRBD1 call from TCRdb remains unchecked. This CDR3 region has 17 residues. The germline V gene encodes CDR1 LGHNA and CDR2 YSLEER. The chain's CDR3 is CASSQERGRGGPDTQYF.

The J gene is TRBJ1-5, the V gene TRBV27. Germline V lookup: CDR1 MNHEY, CDR2 SMNVEV (reference sequence). This CDR3 is built from 14 residues. This CDR3 is CASSLRQENQPQHF.

This sequence joins TRBV3-1 and TRBJ2-4; TCRdb's assignment of TRBD1 cannot be checked, as there is no DNA. The CDR3 runs to 15 residues. The germline V gene has CDR1 LGHDT and CDR2 YNNKEL (reference sequence). CDR3 residues: CASSPQGVAKNIQYF.

V is TRBV28 and J is TRBJ2-3; TCRdb lists TRBD2, though no DNA is available to test this call. CDR3 size: 15 residues. Germline V gene sequence: CDR1 MDHEN, CDR2 SYDVKM. The CDR3 sequence: CASSKSGGPTDTQYF.

The genes are TRBV20-1 and TRBJ2-4. Germline CDR1 is DFQATT and CDR2 is SNEGSKA (reference sequence). This CDR3 comprises 15 residues. CDR3 sequence reads: CSARDRERTWHIQYF.

The genes are TRBV20-1 and TRBJ2-1; TCRdb indicates TRBD1, and absent DNA this call remains unverified. Germline CDR1 and CDR2: DFQATT and SNEGSKA (reference sequence). The CDR3 loop spans 12 amino acids. CDR3 protein: CSARDQGHEQFF.

V is TRBV7-2 and J is TRBJ2-4; TCRdb's assignment of TRBD1 cannot be checked, as there is no DNA. Germline V gene data show CDR1 as SGHTA and CDR2 as FQGNSA. The CDR3 has 15 amino acids. The CDR3 here is CASSGRDRGLDIQYF.

The chain recombines TRBV29-1 with TRBJ1-5. The CDR3 loop spans 16 amino acids. From germline, CDR1 is SQVTM and CDR2 ANQGSEA. The CDR3: CSVEGSWEKCDQPQHF. Full variable domain (outside the CDR3, taken from reference TRBV29-1 and TRBJ1-5): SAVISQKPSRDICQRGTSLTIQCQVDSQVTMMFWYRQQPGQSLTLIATANQGSEATYESGFVIDKFPISRPNLTFSTLTVSNMSPEDSSIYLCSVEGSWEKCDQPQHFGDGTRLSIL.

This rearrangement joins TRBV20-1 to TRBJ2-1; TCRdb's assignment of TRBD2 cannot be checked, as there is no DNA. The CDR3 is 13 amino acids. Germline loops: CDR1 DFQATT, CDR2 SNEGSKA (reference sequence). The CDR3 sequence: CSARGLYHNEQFF.

The J gene is TRBJ2-7, the V gene TRBV6-2 or TRBV6-3; TCRdb's D call, TRBD2, is unchecked because there is no DNA. Germline loops: CDR1 MNHEY, CDR2 SVGEGT. The CDR3 spans 14 residues. The CDR3 here is CASSSASGLGEQYF.

The chain carries TRBV4-1 and TRBJ1-2; TCRdb selects TRBD1, and the lack of DNA leaves this call unchecked. The CDR3 covers 16 residues. Per the germline V gene, CDR1 is MGHRA and CDR2 is YSYEKL. CDR3 residues: CASSHPQRGQNYGYTF.

The genes are TRBV12-3 or TRBV12-4 and TRBJ1-1; TCRdb calls TRBD1, which cannot be checked without DNA. There are 13 residues in the CDR3. CDR3 sequence reads: CASSLPVGAEAFF.

This chain uses TRBV7-9 with TRBJ1-1. This CDR3 has 11 amino acids. CDR1 and CDR2 from the germline V gene are SEHNR and FQNEAQ (reference sequence). The CDR3 spells CASSSDTEAFF.

The CDR3 here is CSVRDRASTEAFF. The chain recombines TRBV29-1 with TRBJ1-1; TCRdb returns TRBD1, unconfirmable since there is no DNA. From germline, CDR1 is SQVTM and CDR2 ANQGSEA. The CDR3 runs 13 residues.

The chain is built from TRBV4-1 and TRBJ2-1; TCRdb's assignment of TRBD2 cannot be checked, as there is no DNA. This CDR3 comprises 14 residues. CDR1 is MGHRA and CDR2 is YSYEKL in the germline V gene. Here the CDR3 reads CASSPGLADNEQFF.

The chain employs TRBV12-3 or TRBV12-4 and TRBJ2-1; TCRdb's D gene call, TRBD1, goes unchecked for lack of DNA. The CDR3 runs 14 residues. CDR3 sequence reads: CASSLGTPINEQFF.

CDR3 region: CASSQVAWGGRNTGELFF. The chain uses TRBV4-1 and TRBJ2-2; TCRdb's D call, TRBD1, is unchecked because there is no DNA. This CDR3 spans 18 amino acids. CDR1 and CDR2 (germline): MGHRA, YSYEKL.

The chain recombines TRBV12-3 or TRBV12-4 with TRBJ1-1; TCRdb gives TRBD1 as the D gene, but with no DNA this cannot be confirmed. The CDR3 has 14 residues. This CDR3 is CASSSGQVNTEAFF.

J is TRBJ2-5 and V is TRBV20-1. The CDR3 contains 13 residues. CDR1 is DFQATT, CDR2 SNEGSKA, per germline (reference sequence). The CDR3 loop is CSASGLNVETQYF.

The CDR3 sequence: CASSQLAPDEQFF. The chain couples TRBV4-2 to TRBJ2-1. This CDR3 has 13 residues. The V gene's germline CDR1 is LGHNA and CDR2 YNFKEQ.

The genes are TRBV25-1 and TRBJ2-2. Germline values: CDR1 MGHDK, CDR2 SYGVNS. The CDR3 spans 16 residues. The CDR3 spells CASSEYWPPDTGELFF.